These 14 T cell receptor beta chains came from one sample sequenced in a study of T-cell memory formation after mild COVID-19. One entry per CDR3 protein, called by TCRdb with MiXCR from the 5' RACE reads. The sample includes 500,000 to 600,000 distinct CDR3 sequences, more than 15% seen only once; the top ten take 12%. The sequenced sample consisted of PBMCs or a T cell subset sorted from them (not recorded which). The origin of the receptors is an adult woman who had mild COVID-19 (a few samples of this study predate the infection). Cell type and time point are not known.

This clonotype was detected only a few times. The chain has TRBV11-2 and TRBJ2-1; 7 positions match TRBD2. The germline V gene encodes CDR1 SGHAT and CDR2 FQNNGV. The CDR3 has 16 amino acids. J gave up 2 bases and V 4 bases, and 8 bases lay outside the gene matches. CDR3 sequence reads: CASSSQTSRAYNEQFF. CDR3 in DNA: TGTGCCAGCAGCTCCCAGACTAGCAGAGCCTACAATGAGCAGTTCTTC.

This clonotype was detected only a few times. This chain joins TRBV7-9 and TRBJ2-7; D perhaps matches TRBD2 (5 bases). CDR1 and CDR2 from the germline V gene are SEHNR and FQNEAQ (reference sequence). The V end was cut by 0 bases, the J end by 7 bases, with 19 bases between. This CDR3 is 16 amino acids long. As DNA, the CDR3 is TGTGCCAGCAGCTTAGCAGGGTCGGACGTTAGAGGGGAGCAGTACTTC. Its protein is CASSLAGSDVRGEQYF.

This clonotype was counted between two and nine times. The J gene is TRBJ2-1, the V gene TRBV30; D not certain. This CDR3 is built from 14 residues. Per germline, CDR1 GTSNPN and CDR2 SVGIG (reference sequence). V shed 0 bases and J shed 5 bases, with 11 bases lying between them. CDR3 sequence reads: CAWSVGLTHNEQFF. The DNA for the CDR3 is TGTGCCTGGAGTGTTGGGCTAACCCACAATGAGCAGTTCTTC.

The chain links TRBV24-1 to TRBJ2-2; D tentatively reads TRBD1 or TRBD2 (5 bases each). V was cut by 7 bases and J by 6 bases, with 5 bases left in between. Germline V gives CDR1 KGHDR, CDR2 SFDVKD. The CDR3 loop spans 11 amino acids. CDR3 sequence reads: CATRGAGELFF. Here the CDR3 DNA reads TGTGCCACCAGGGGGGCCGGGGAGCTGTTTTTT.

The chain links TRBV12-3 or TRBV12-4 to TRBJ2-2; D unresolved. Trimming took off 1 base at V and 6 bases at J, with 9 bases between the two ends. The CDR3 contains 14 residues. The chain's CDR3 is CASSLGLSPGELFF. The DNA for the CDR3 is TGTGCCAGCAGTTTAGGACTGTCCCCCGGGGAGCTGTTTTTT.

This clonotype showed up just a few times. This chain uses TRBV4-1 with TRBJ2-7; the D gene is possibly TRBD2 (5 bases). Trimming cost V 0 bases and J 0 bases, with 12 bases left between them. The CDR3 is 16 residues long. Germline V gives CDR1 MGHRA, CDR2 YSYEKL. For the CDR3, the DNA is TGCGCCAGCAGCCAAGATCGGGCCGGAGGCTCCTACGAGCAGTACTTC. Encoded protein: CASSQDRAGGSYEQYF.

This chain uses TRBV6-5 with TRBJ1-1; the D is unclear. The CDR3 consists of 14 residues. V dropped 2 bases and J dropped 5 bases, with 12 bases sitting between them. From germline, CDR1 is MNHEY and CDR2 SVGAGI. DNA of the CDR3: TGTGCCAGCAGTTACAGGCTCCTGAGGACTGAAGCTTTCTTT. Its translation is CASSYRLLRTEAFF.

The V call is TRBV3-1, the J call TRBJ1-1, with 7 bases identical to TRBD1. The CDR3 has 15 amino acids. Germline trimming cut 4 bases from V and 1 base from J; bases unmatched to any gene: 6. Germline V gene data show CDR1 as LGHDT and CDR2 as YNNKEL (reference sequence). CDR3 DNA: TGTGCCAGCAGCCCACCGACAGGGACGAACACTGAAGCTTTCTTT. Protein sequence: CASSPPTGTNTEAFF.

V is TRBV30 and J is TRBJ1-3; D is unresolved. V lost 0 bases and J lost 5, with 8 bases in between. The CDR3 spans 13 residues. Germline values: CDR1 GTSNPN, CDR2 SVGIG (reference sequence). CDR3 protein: CAWSVRLRNTIYF. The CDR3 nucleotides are TGTGCCTGGAGTGTAAGGCTCAGAAACACCATATATTTT.

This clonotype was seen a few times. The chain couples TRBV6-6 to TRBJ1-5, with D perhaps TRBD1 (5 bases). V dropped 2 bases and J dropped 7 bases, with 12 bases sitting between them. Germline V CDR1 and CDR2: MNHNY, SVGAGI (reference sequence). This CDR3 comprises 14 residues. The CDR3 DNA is TGTGCCAGCAGTTACCTAGGGGTCGGGCAGCCCCAGCATTTT. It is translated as CASSYLGVGQPQHF.

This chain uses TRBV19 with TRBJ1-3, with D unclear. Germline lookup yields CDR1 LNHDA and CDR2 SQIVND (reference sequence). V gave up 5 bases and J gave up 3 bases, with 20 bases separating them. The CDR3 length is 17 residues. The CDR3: CASSLAVIPSSGNTIYF. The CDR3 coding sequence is TGTGCCAGTAGTCTCGCCGTCATACCTTCGAGTGGAAACACCATATATTTT. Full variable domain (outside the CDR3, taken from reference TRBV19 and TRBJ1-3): DGGITQSPKYLFRKEGQNVTLSCEQNLNHDAMYWYRQDPGQGLRLIYYSQIVNDFQKGDIAEGYSVSREKKESFPLTVTSAQKNPTAFYLCASSLAVIPSSGNTIYFGEGSWLTVV.

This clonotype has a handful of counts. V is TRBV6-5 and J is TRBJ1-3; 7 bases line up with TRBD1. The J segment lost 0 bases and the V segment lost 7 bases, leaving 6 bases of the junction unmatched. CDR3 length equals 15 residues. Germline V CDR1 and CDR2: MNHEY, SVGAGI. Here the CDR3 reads CASKGQPSSGNTIYF. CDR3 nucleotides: TGTGCCAGCAAGGGACAGCCTAGCTCTGGAAACACCATATATTTT.

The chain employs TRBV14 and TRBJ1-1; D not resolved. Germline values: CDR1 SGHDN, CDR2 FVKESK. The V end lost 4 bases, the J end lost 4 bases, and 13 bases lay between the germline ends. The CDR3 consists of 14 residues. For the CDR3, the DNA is TGTGCCAGCAGCCTCTATCAATCTAGCACTGAAGCTTTCTTT. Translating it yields CASSLYQSSTEAFF.

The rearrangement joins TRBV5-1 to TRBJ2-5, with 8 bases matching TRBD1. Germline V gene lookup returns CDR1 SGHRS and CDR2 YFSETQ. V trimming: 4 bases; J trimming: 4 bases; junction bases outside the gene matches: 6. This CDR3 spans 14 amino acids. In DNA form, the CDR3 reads TGCGCCAGCAGCATCGGACAGGGCCGAGAGACCCAGTACTTC. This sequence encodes CASSIGQGRETQYF.